This T cell receptor beta chain was recovered during a study of T-cell reconstitution after alpha-beta-depleted transplantation in children. Unique molecular identifiers were incorporated during preparation of the TCRbeta library. Each CDR3 protein is one row after TCRdb ran MiXCR on the PCR reads. The sample records about 900,000 distinct CDR3 sequences, about 31% being singletons. Germline V CDR1 and CDR2: LNHNV, YYDKDF (reference sequence). The V gene end was trimmed by 5 bases and the J gene end by 4 bases; junction bases not matched to a gene: 11. The CDR3 covers 16 residues. Here the sequenced sample was PBMCs, mostly from graft donor cells, taken 360 days after TCRalphabeta/CD19-depleted stem cell transplant. The receptor comes from a boy under two years old who had a stem cell transplant for SCID, so the T cells may come from the graft donor. V gene TRBV15 combines with J gene TRBJ2-7; 10 bases fit TRBD1. CDR3 sequence: CATSASRQGARYEQYF. The CDR3, as DNA: TGTGCCACCAGCGCGTCAAGACAGGGGGCGCGGTACGAGCAGTACTTC. Full variable domain (outside the CDR3, taken from reference TRBV15 and TRBJ2-7): DAMVIQNPRYQVTQFGKPVTLSCSQTLNHNVMYWYQQKSSQAPKLLFHYYDKDFNNEADTPDNFQSRRPNTSFCFLDIRSPGLGDTAMYLCATSASRQGARYEQYFGPGTRLTVT.